These 30 T cell receptor beta chains were all obtained from the same sample, sequenced in a study of blood T cell repertoires in COVID-19. Some clones are missing from TCRdb's copy, which holds only in-frame ones; the method was immunoSEQ multiplex PCR. The sample carries around 72,000 clones, around four fifths recorded once. Sequences were obtained from peripheral blood. All receptors come from a woman of 80 years or more with acute or convalescent COVID-19.

J is TRBJ1-5 and V is TRBV12-3 or TRBV12-4; no firm D call. V shed 6 bases and J shed 5 bases, with 11 bases lying between them. This CDR3 is 13 amino acids long. CDR3 amino acids: CASSPREDQPQHF. In nucleotides, the CDR3 is TGTGCCAGCAGCCCGAGGGAGGATCAGCCCCAGCATTTT.

This chain links TRBV19 with TRBJ1-3, with 9 bases fitting TRBD1. From germline, CDR1 is LNHDA and CDR2 SQIVND (reference sequence). CDR3 length: 15 amino acids. The V and J ends lost 4 bases and 4 bases, in that order; junction bases with no gene match: 5. The CDR3 sequence: CASSKGTGHGNTIYF. CDR3 bases: TGTGCCAGTAGTAAGGGGACAGGGCACGGAAACACCATATATTTT.

J is TRBJ1-1 and V is TRBV6-1; D is perhaps TRBD1 (5 bases). CDR3 length: 16 residues. The V end lost 3 bases, the J end lost 1 base, and 15 bases lay between the germline ends. The germline V gene encodes CDR1 MNHNS and CDR2 SASEGT. CDR3: CASSDFITDRNTEAFF. Written as DNA, the CDR3 is TGTGCCAGCAGTGACTTCATTACCGACAGGAACACTGAAGCTTTCTTT.

This clone was seen a handful of times. This sequence joins TRBV6-6 and TRBJ1-1; D perhaps matches TRBD1 (5 bases). This CDR3 is built from 16 residues. Per the germline V gene, CDR1 is MNHNY and CDR2 is SVGAGI (reference sequence). The V gene lost 0 bases and the J gene lost 5 bases, with 16 bases spanning the gap. CDR3 loop: CASSYSVFGGGTEAFF. CDR3 in DNA: TGTGCCAGCAGTTACTCGGTCTTCGGCGGGGGGACTGAAGCTTTCTTT.

This chain joins TRBV2 and TRBJ1-5, with a possible D match to TRBD1 (6 bases). The CDR3 covers 14 residues. V was shortened by 4 bases and J by 4 bases, with 11 bases between the two germline ends. Germline loops: CDR1 SNHLY, CDR2 FYNNEI. The CDR3 spells CASSAGQGNQPQHF. The CDR3 bases are TGTGCCAGCAGTGCAGGGCAGGGGAATCAGCCCCAGCATTTT.

V usage is TRBV29-1 and J usage is TRBJ2-7; tentatively, D is TRBD1 (7 bases). Trimming shortened V by 7 bases and J by 0 bases, and 13 bases separated the two germline ends. From germline, CDR1 is SQVTM and CDR2 ANQGSEA. This CDR3 contains 13 residues. CDR3 nucleotide sequence: TGCAGCGCGGAGGGGGCGAACTCCTACGAGCAGTACTTC. Amino acids: CSAEGANSYEQYF.

The chain has TRBV30 and TRBJ1-2, with D maybe TRBD1 (5 bases). The CDR3 is 14 residues long. Per the germline V gene, CDR1 is GTSNPN and CDR2 is SVGIG (reference sequence). V was pared by 0 bases and J by 5 bases, with 13 bases between. The CDR3 sequence is CAWSVGTFSYGYTF. The CDR3 DNA reads as TGTGCCTGGAGTGTCGGGACTTTCTCTTATGGCTACACCTTC.

As for this clone: An end of the junction differs from the germline gene, which may be a read error. The chain links TRBV28 to TRBJ2-7; TRBD1 matches 7 bases. The CDR3 has 12 amino acids. Germline CDR1 MDHEN, CDR2 SYDVKM. This chain's CDR3 is CASSSLPRTGDF. DNA for the CDR3: TGTGCCAGCAGTTCCCTCCCCCGGACAGGAGACTTC.

The chain links TRBV19 to TRBJ1-4; TRBD1 matches at 10 bases. The CDR3 sequence is 17 residues long. Germline V gene sequence: CDR1 LNHDA, CDR2 SQIVND (reference sequence). Trimming took 6 bases from V and 2 from J; bases not matched to a gene: 9. CDR3 sequence reads: CASRQTGGKWTNEKLFF. Here the CDR3 DNA reads TGTGCCAGTAGGCAGACAGGGGGCAAATGGACTAATGAAAAACTGTTTTTT.

V usage is TRBV9 and J usage is TRBJ2-5, with D possibly being TRBD1 (6 bases). The CDR3 has 15 residues. Germline lookup yields CDR1 SGDLS and CDR2 YYNGEE. Trimming removed 3 bases from V and 1 base from J, with 13 bases in between. CDR3 residues: CASSATDRPQETQYF. CDR3 DNA: TGTGCCAGCAGCGCCACTGACAGGCCCCAAGAGACCCAGTACTTC.

V and J are TRBV11-2 and TRBJ2-7, with 9 bases matching TRBD1. Trimming took 5 bases from V and 6 from J; bases not matched to a gene: 11. CDR3 length: 15 amino acids. Germline CDR1 is SGHAT and CDR2 is FQNNGV. DNA of the CDR3: TGTGCCAGCAGCCTTACCCGGGACAGGGTCACCGAGCAGTACTTC. It codes for CASSLTRDRVTEQYF.

The genes are TRBV9 and TRBJ2-7; 9 bases fit TRBD1. The CDR3 runs 14 residues. The J segment lost 7 bases and the V segment lost 7 bases, leaving 12 bases of the junction unmatched. Germline V gene lookup returns CDR1 SGDLS and CDR2 YYNGEE. DNA of the CDR3: TGTGCCAGCTCCCCCGGGACAGGGAATTTGGAGCAGTACTTC. Translation: CASSPGTGNLEQYF.

The chain is built from TRBV14 and TRBJ2-5; TRBD2 aligns across 9 bases. Germline values: CDR1 SGHDN, CDR2 FVKESK. With V trimmed by 3 bases and J by 2 bases, 4 bases remained unmatched. The CDR3 sequence is 15 residues long. CDR3: CASSQASGTQETQYF. The CDR3 coding sequence is TGTGCCAGCAGCCAGGCTAGCGGGACTCAAGAGACCCAGTACTTC.

The genes are TRBV19 and TRBJ2-7, with 8 bases lining up with TRBD2. CDR1 is LNHDA and CDR2 is SQIVND in the germline V gene (reference sequence). V shed 5 bases, J shed 7 bases, and the junction held 10 bases outside the gene matches. The CDR3 spans 14 residues. CDR3 loop: CASSSDPGGWEQYF. CDR3 sequence (DNA): TGTGCCAGTAGTTCGGACCCGGGAGGGTGGGAGCAGTACTTC. The whole variable domain, filled in from reference TRBV19 and TRBJ2-7, reads DGGITQSPKYLFRKEGQNVTLSCEQNLNHDAMYWYRQDPGQGLRLIYYSQIVNDFQKGDIAEGYSVSREKKESFPLTVTSAQKNPTAFYLCASSSDPGGWEQYFGPGTRLTVT.

This chain uses TRBV9 with TRBJ2-3; no reliable D call. V dropped 4 bases and J dropped 0 bases, with 9 bases sitting between them. From germline, CDR1 is SGDLS and CDR2 YYNGEE. The CDR3 spans 14 residues. In DNA form, the CDR3 reads TGTGCCAGCAGCTTGGCGGATAGCACAGATACGCAGTATTTT. As protein: CASSLADSTDTQYF.

This chain connects TRBV20-1 to TRBJ2-1, with 11 bases lining up with TRBD2. The germline V gene encodes CDR1 DFQATT and CDR2 SNEGSKA (reference sequence). Trimming took 3 bases from V and 6 from J; bases not matched to a gene: 4. The CDR3 is 14 amino acids. The CDR3, as DNA: TGCAGTGCTAGTCCTAGCGGGAGGTTCAATGAGCAGTTCTTC. Translation gives CSASPSGRFNEQFF.

J is TRBJ1-4 and V is TRBV5-1; D ambiguous. The germline V gene encodes CDR1 SGHRS and CDR2 YFSETQ. This CDR3 has 14 residues. Between the trimmed V and J ends, which lost 4 bases and 7 bases, there was a span of 14 bases. This chain's CDR3 is CASSRGSPTEKLFF. DNA for the CDR3: TGCGCCAGCAGCCGTGGGAGTCCGACTGAAAAACTGTTTTTT.

The chain combines TRBV7-2 with TRBJ2-7; D may be TRBD2 (5 bases). The CDR3 is made up of 15 amino acids. V dropped 1 base and J dropped 2 bases, with 12 bases sitting between them. Germline loops: CDR1 SGHTA, CDR2 FQGNSA. The CDR3 DNA reads TGTGCCAGCAGCTTAGAGGATAGCGATACCTACGAGCAGTACTTC. Its translation: CASSLEDSDTYEQYF.

This clone was seen only a few times. The rearrangement uses TRBV5-5 and TRBJ2-2, with D hard to call. The CDR3 contains 14 residues. Germline V gene lookup returns CDR1 SGHKS and CDR2 YYEKEE (reference sequence). The V gene lost 2 bases and the J gene lost 0 bases, with 5 bases spanning the gap. Here the CDR3 DNA reads TGTGCCAGCAGCTTCCGGGCGAACACCGGGGAGCTGTTTTTT. As protein: CASSFRANTGELFF.

This clone was counted a single time. J is TRBJ1-4 and V is TRBV30; TRBD1 matches 8 bases. CDR3 size: 13 residues. V was pared by 0 bases and J by 7 bases, with 1 base of the junction left unmatched. Germline V gene data show CDR1 as GTSNPN and CDR2 as SVGIG (reference sequence). The CDR3, as DNA: TGTGCCTGGAGTGTGCAGGGGGCTGAAAAACTGTTTTTT. The encoded protein is CAWSVQGAEKLFF.

The V call is TRBV24-1, the J call TRBJ1-2; D is uncertain. Trimming took 9 bases from V and 8 from J, leaving 15 bases between them. CDR3 length: 12 residues. Germline CDR1 reads KGHDR; CDR2 reads SFDVKD. CDR3 amino acids: CATSDGSGGYTF. CDR3 coding DNA: TGTGCCACCTCCGACGGATCGGGAGGCTACACCTTC.

The chain has TRBV6-5 and TRBJ2-7; 10 bases map to TRBD1. Trimming at V came to 6 bases and at J to 0 bases, leaving 5 bases not matched to a gene. From germline, CDR1 is MNHEY and CDR2 SVGAGI. This CDR3 spans 15 amino acids. Here the CDR3 DNA reads TGTGCCAGCAGAACCCGGGACAGGGGCTCCTACGAGCAGTACTTC. Translated, it gives CASRTRDRGSYEQYF.

This chain links TRBV19 with TRBJ1-2; 9 nucleotides align to TRBD1. CDR3 length: 14 amino acids. Germline CDR1 LNHDA, CDR2 SQIVND (reference sequence). V trimming: 5 bases; J trimming: 8 bases; junction bases outside the gene matches: 9. CDR3 coding DNA: TGTGCCAGTAGTGTGGACAGGGGAGTGAGCGGCTACACCTTC. It specifies CASSVDRGVSGYTF. The whole variable domain, filled in from reference TRBV19 and TRBJ1-2, reads DGGITQSPKYLFRKEGQNVTLSCEQNLNHDAMYWYRQDPGQGLRLIYYSQIVNDFQKGDIAEGYSVSREKKESFPLTVTSAQKNPTAFYLCASSVDRGVSGYTFGSGTRLTVV.

This clone was counted only a few times. The chain employs TRBV5-6 and TRBJ1-1; 12 bases match TRBD1. Unmatched junction bases numbered 5, after V lost 4 bases and J lost 1 base. The length of the CDR3 is 16 residues. The germline CDR1 and CDR2 sequences are SGHDT and YYEEEE. In nucleotides, the CDR3 is TGTGCCAGCAGCGGGGACAGGGGGCGATCGAACACTGAAGCTTTCTTT. Its translation is CASSGDRGRSNTEAFF. The whole variable domain, filled in from reference TRBV5-6 and TRBJ1-1, reads DAGVTQSPTHLIKTRGQQVTLRCSPKSGHDTVSWYQQALGQGPQFIFQYYEEEERQRGNFPDRFSGHQFPNYSSELNVNALLLGDSALYLCASSGDRGRSNTEAFFGQGTRLTVV.

The chain uses TRBV7-9 and TRBJ1-5, with D possibly being TRBD1 (6 bases). Germline loops: CDR1 SEHNR, CDR2 FQNEAQ (reference sequence). This CDR3 has 15 amino acids. V lost 0 bases to trimming and J lost 7 bases, with 13 bases between them. In nucleotides, the CDR3 is TGTGCCAGCAGCTTAGCAGCAGGGCAGGGGCAGCCCCAGCATTTT. This gives the protein CASSLAAGQGQPQHF.

This clone was recorded once. This rearrangement joins TRBV11-2 to TRBJ1-1; 8 positions agree with TRBD1. Germline V CDR1 and CDR2: SGHAT, FQNNGV. V lost 4 bases to trimming and J lost 2 bases; unmatched junction nucleotides: 3. The CDR3 contains 14 residues. The CDR3: CASSSGQGNTEAFF. DNA of the CDR3: TGTGCCAGCAGCTCCGGACAGGGTAACACTGAAGCTTTCTTT.

J is TRBJ1-3 and V is TRBV5-4; D is possibly TRBD1 (6 bases). The germline gives CDR1 SGHNT, CDR2 YYREEE (reference sequence). The V and J ends lost 1 base and 8 bases respectively, with 13 bases between them. This CDR3 spans 14 amino acids. CDR3 sequence reads: CASSLFGGRDTIYF. The CDR3 DNA follows: TGTGCCAGCAGCTTGTTCGGGGGGCGGGACACCATATATTTT.

This clone was recorded once. The chain uses TRBV19 and TRBJ1-1, with 10 positions matching TRBD1. Unmatched junction bases numbered 7, after V lost 6 bases and J lost 6 bases. This CDR3 comprises 14 residues. Germline-derived CDR1 and CDR2 are LNHDA and SQIVND (reference sequence). This CDR3 reads CASRTGTGVSEAFF. The CDR3, as DNA: TGTGCCAGTAGAACCGGGACAGGGGTTTCTGAAGCTTTCTTT.

The genes are TRBV5-4 and TRBJ2-6; 9 bases match TRBD1. This CDR3 region has 19 residues. Losses at the gene ends were 0 bases for V and 0 bases for J; bases not matched to a gene: 7. Germline CDR1 and CDR2: SGHNT and YYREEE (reference sequence). Here the CDR3 DNA reads TGTGCCAGCAGCTTGGGGGGGACAGGGAAAGGCTCTGGGGCCAACGTCCTGACTTTC. It specifies CASSLGGTGKGSGANVLTF.

The chain employs TRBV6-5 and TRBJ1-1, with TRBD1 matching 7 bases. V lost 5 bases to trimming and J lost 4 bases; unmatched junction nucleotides: 4. CDR3 length: 13 residues. Germline V lookup: CDR1 MNHEY, CDR2 SVGAGI. Here the CDR3 DNA reads TGTGCCAGCAGTACAGGGGATGGCACTGAAGCTTTCTTT. Translating it yields CASSTGDGTEAFF.